What follows are 14 T cell receptor beta chains derived from one specimen sequenced in a study of blood T cell repertoires in COVID-19. TCRdb keeps only in-frame clones here, not all; method: immunoSEQ multiplex PCR. The sample lists about 300,000 clones; roughly 91% were seen once. Material: PBMCs or T cells enriched from blood (not recorded which). These receptors all stem from a woman aged 45 to 65 who had been exposed to COVID-19.

V gene TRBV28 combines with J gene TRBJ1-4; no definite D call. V was shortened by 6 bases and J by 14 bases, with 16 bases between the two germline ends. The CDR3 is 12 residues long. Germline V gene lookup returns CDR1 MDHEN and CDR2 SYDVKM. CDR3 coding DNA: TGTGCCAGCAGATCCTCCAAAGAAGAGCTGTTTTTT. It is translated as CASRSSKEELFF.

In its sample, this clone was seen once. J is TRBJ1-4 and V is TRBV3-1 (or the pseudogene TRBV3-2), with D maybe TRBD1 (5 bases). The CDR3 runs 16 residues. Between the trimmed V and J ends, which lost 0 bases and 8 bases, there was a span of 16 bases. Germline values: CDR1 LGHDT, CDR2 YNNKEL (reference sequence). CDR3 DNA: TGTGCCAGCAGCCAAGATCTTATCAGGGTAGGAGAAAAACTGTTTTTT. This codes for CASSQDLIRVGEKLFF.

The chain has TRBV27 and TRBJ2-1; a possible D gene is TRBD2 (6 bases). This CDR3 contains 15 residues. Germline loops: CDR1 MNHEY, CDR2 SMNVEV (reference sequence). Trimming cost V 9 bases and J 7 bases, with 22 bases left between them. Here the CDR3 DNA reads TGTGCCAGTAAAGAGGGCGGGGTGGGCATTAATGAGCAGTTCTTC. As protein: CASKEGGVGINEQFF.

The chain is built from TRBV7-2 and TRBJ2-7, with a possible D match to TRBD1 (5 bases). V lost 0 bases, J lost 2 bases, and 8 bases lay in between. The CDR3 is made up of 14 amino acids. CDR1 is SGHTA and CDR2 is FQGNSA in the germline V gene. The CDR3 DNA reads TGTGCCAGCAGCTTAGCGCAGGGTACCTACGAGCAGTACTTC. Translation gives CASSLAQGTYEQYF.

The chain recombines TRBV11-2 with TRBJ2-7; D is ambiguous. The CDR3 extends over 12 amino acids. CDR1 and CDR2 from the germline V gene are SGHAT and FQNNGV. V shed 5 bases and J shed 4 bases, with 9 bases lying between them. The CDR3 bases are TGTGCCAGCAGCCCAGTTCCGTACGAGCAGTACTTC. Its translation: CASSPVPYEQYF.

This chain connects TRBV30 to TRBJ1-5, with D tentatively TRBD1 (6 bases). The V gene's germline CDR1 is GTSNPN and CDR2 SVGIG (reference sequence). This CDR3 region has 11 residues. Trimming left V 0 bases short and J 9 bases short, with 6 bases between. CDR3 loop: CAWSVQGPQHF. CDR3 DNA sequence: TGTGCCTGGAGTGTACAGGGGCCCCAGCATTTT.

This chain uses TRBV7-6 with TRBJ1-6; TRBD1 might be the D (5 bases). The germline gives CDR1 SGHVS, CDR2 FNYEAQ. The V end was cut by 5 bases, the J end by 3 bases, with 11 bases between. The CDR3 is 15 amino acids. CDR3 DNA: TGTGCCAGCAGCGCCCAGGGATTCTATAATTCACCCCTCCACTTT. This sequence encodes CASSAQGFYNSPLHF.

V is TRBV28 and J is TRBJ2-3; 7 nucleotides match TRBD1. Germline V gene sequence: CDR1 MDHEN, CDR2 SYDVKM. CDR3 size: 17 residues. The V and J ends lost 5 bases and 4 bases, in that order; junction bases with no gene match: 15. CDR3 nucleotide sequence: TGTGCCAGCAGTCCCCCGGGACAGCTAAAGTTGGCAGATACGCAGTATTTT. It yields the protein CASSPPGQLKLADTQYF. The variable domain in full, completed from reference TRBV28 and TRBJ2-3, reads DVKVTQSSRYLVKRTGEKVFLECVQDMDHENMFWYRQDPGLGLRLIYFSYDVKMKEKGDIPEGYSVSREKKERFSLILESASTNQTSMYLCASSPPGQLKLADTQYFGPGTRLTVL.

The count of this clone is one. The CDR3 DNA follows: TGTGCCAGCAGTTGGCGGAATGAAAAACTGTTTTTT. Translating it yields CASSWRNEKLFF. This rearrangement joins TRBV12-3 or TRBV12-4 to TRBJ1-4; D is uncertain. The CDR3 is 12 amino acids. The germline V and J ends were trimmed by 4 bases and 5 bases, with 5 bases remaining between them.

The chain uses TRBV5-1 and TRBJ2-3; the match to TRBD1 covers 7 bases. V shed 0 bases, J shed 4 bases, and the junction held 5 bases outside the gene matches. Germline V gives CDR1 SGHRS, CDR2 YFSETQ. This CDR3 spans 15 amino acids. In DNA form, the CDR3 reads TGCGCCAGCAGCTTGGACAGGGGTTTATCAGATACGCAGTATTTT. Protein sequence: CASSLDRGLSDTQYF.

The chain joins TRBV7-8 to TRBJ2-6; D might be TRBD2 (6 bases). CDR1 and CDR2 from the germline V gene are SGHVS and FQNEAQ. The CDR3 has 18 residues. The germline V and J ends were trimmed by 3 bases and 0 bases, with 15 bases remaining between them. CDR3 DNA sequence: TGTGCCAGCAGCTTCCTTCGGGGACTTTACTCTGGGGCCAACGTCCTGACTTTC. This sequence encodes CASSFLRGLYSGANVLTF.

This clone was seen just once. The V call is TRBV19, the J call TRBJ2-3, with 8 nucleotides matching TRBD2. The V segment lost 5 bases and the J segment 0 bases; nucleotides outside the gene matches: 13. CDR1 and CDR2 (germline): LNHDA, SQIVND (reference sequence). The CDR3 spans 18 residues. The CDR3 bases are TGTGCCAGTAGTCCACGACTAGCGTCTGAATTCAGCACAGATACGCAGTATTTT. Amino acid sequence: CASSPRLASEFSTDTQYF.

The V gene is TRBV9, the J gene TRBJ2-5; TRBD1 might be the D (5 bases). The CDR3 sequence is 15 residues long. CDR1 is SGDLS, CDR2 YYNGEE, per germline. V lost 4 bases, J lost 2 bases, and 15 bases lay in between. DNA for the CDR3: TGTGCCAGCAGCCTCGACAAGACAGTACAAGAGACCCAGTACTTC. It translates to CASSLDKTVQETQYF. Full variable domain (rest looked up from reference TRBV9 and TRBJ2-5): DSGVTQTPKHLITATGQRVTLRCSPRSGDLSVYWYQQSLDQGLQFLIQYYNGEERAKGNILERFSAQQFPDLHSELNLSSLELGDSALYFCASSLDKTVQETQYFGPGTRLLVL.

The chain carries TRBV7-9 and TRBJ1-1, with TRBD1 matching 8 bases. Germline V gives CDR1 SEHNR, CDR2 FQNEAQ (reference sequence). Trimming at V came to 5 bases and at J to 4 bases, leaving 9 bases not matched to a gene. The length of the CDR3 is 15 residues. DNA for the CDR3: TGTGCCAGCAGCCCGCTTACAGGGGGAAGCACTGAAGCTTTCTTT. This gives the protein CASSPLTGGSTEAFF. The full variable domain, completed using reference TRBV7-9 and TRBJ1-1, is DTGVSQNPRHKITKRGQNVTFRCDPISEHNRLYWYRQTLGQGPEFLTYFQNEAQLEKSRLLSDRFSAERPKGSFSTLEIQRTEQGDSAMYLCASSPLTGGSTEAFFGQGTRLTVV.